These 15 T cell receptor beta chains came from one sample sequenced in a study of siplizumab effects on memory and regulatory T cells. Assay used: immunoSEQ multiplex PCR; TCRdb lists only in-frame clones, some missing. The top ten clones hold 1.5% of a sample with over 80,000 clones, roughly 87% of them seen once. Source material: Tregs sorted from blood. All receptors come from a human donor in good health.

This clone was seen just once. V is TRBV7-9 and J is TRBJ1-1, with a possible D match to TRBD1 (6 bases). The CDR3 extends over 16 amino acids. The germline gives CDR1 SEHNR, CDR2 FQNEAQ (reference sequence). Trimming stripped 5 bases from V and 4 bases from J, with 20 bases between. In DNA, the CDR3 is TGTGCCAGCAGCCTGGTTGGGGGGCGCAGTGGCACTGAAGCTTTCTTT. It yields the protein CASSLVGGRSGTEAFF.

The chain uses TRBV5-6 and TRBJ1-4; D is uncertain. CDR3 length: 15 residues. The V end lost 0 bases, the J end lost 8 bases, and 14 bases lay between the germline ends. Germline assignment: CDR1 SGHDT and CDR2 YYEEEE. The CDR3 here is CASSLEGASREKLFF. The DNA of the CDR3 is TGTGCCAGCAGCTTGGAAGGCGCAAGCCGGGAAAAACTGTTTTTT.

This clone was found once. V gene TRBV10-2 combines with J gene TRBJ2-1, with D possibly matching TRBD2 (6 bases). Trimming took 4 bases from V and 2 from J, leaving 9 bases between them. Germline V lookup: CDR1 WSHSY, CDR2 SAAADI. The CDR3 is 14 residues long. The CDR3 loop is CASSAGVPYNEQFF. The CDR3 DNA reads TGCGCCAGCAGTGCGGGGGTGCCCTACAATGAGCAGTTCTTC.

The genes are TRBV7-8 and TRBJ1-3; D uncertain. This CDR3 is built from 13 residues. Trimming removed 1 base at V and 4 bases at J, with 5 bases between. Per germline, CDR1 SGHVS and CDR2 FQNEAQ. Here the CDR3 DNA reads TGTGCCAGCAGCTTAGATCAGGGAAACACCATATATTTT. It is translated as CASSLDQGNTIYF.

Only a few counts were recorded for this clone. V gene TRBV11-2 combines with J gene TRBJ1-1; D remains unclear. Germline CDR1 and CDR2: SGHAT and FQNNGV. The germline V and J ends were trimmed by 2 bases and 12 bases, with 4 bases remaining between them. The CDR3 is made up of 9 amino acids. The CDR3 region is CASSLSSFF. In nucleotides, the CDR3 is TGTGCCAGCAGCTTATCCTCTTTCTTT.

The rearrangement uses TRBV28 and TRBJ1-2, with a possible D match to TRBD1 (5 bases). Germline assignment: CDR1 MDHEN and CDR2 SYDVKM. This CDR3 comprises 15 residues. V shed 5 bases and J shed 3 bases, with 16 bases lying between them. CDR3 residues: CASSDPGLGDYGYTF. For the CDR3, the DNA is TGTGCCAGCAGTGATCCGGGACTGGGAGACTATGGCTACACCTTC.

The chain employs TRBV5-1 and TRBJ2-2; D is undetermined. The V gene's germline CDR1 is SGHRS and CDR2 YFSETQ. Deletions cut 4 bases from V and 6 bases from J, with 10 bases between. There are 13 residues in the CDR3. The CDR3 nucleotides are TGCGCCAGCAGCCCCCGACTGGCCGGGGAGCTGTTTTTT. Its translation: CASSPRLAGELFF.

The genes are TRBV28 and TRBJ1-2, with D possibly TRBD1 on 5 matching bases. Between the trimmed V and J ends, which lost 4 bases and 0 bases, there was a span of 15 bases. Per germline, CDR1 MDHEN and CDR2 SYDVKM. The CDR3 loop spans 16 amino acids. The CDR3 region has the DNA TGTGCCAGCAGTTCCTATGGGACTCTCGCTAACTATGGCTACACCTTC. Protein: CASSSYGTLANYGYTF.

This sequence joins TRBV18 and TRBJ2-3, with D maybe TRBD2 (5 bases). The germline V gene has CDR1 KGHSH and CDR2 LQKENI. Trimming removed 3 bases from V and 0 bases from J, with 13 bases in between. This CDR3 spans 16 amino acids. CDR3 in DNA: TGTGCCAGCTCACCGGCGGCGGGTACTAGCACAGATACGCAGTATTTT. This codes for CASSPAAGTSTDTQYF.

The V call is TRBV10-3, the J call TRBJ2-5, with 9 nucleotides matching TRBD2. With V trimmed by 1 base and J by 3 bases, 6 bases remained unmatched. Germline CDR1 and CDR2: ENHRY and SYGVKD. There are 16 residues in the CDR3. The CDR3 sequence is CAISEFGLAGKETQYF. The CDR3 region has the DNA TGTGCCATCAGTGAGTTCGGGCTAGCGGGGAAAGAGACCCAGTACTTC.

The chain carries TRBV5-5 and TRBJ2-3, with D possibly matching TRBD1 (5 bases). The CDR3 is 16 residues long. V shed 4 bases and J shed 3 bases, with 18 bases lying between them. The germline gives CDR1 SGHKS, CDR2 YYEKEE (reference sequence). The CDR3 region is CASSGRTSLWTDTQYF. CDR3 in DNA: TGTGCCAGCAGCGGACGGACATCCCTTTGGACAGATACGCAGTATTTT.

The J gene is TRBJ2-7, the V gene TRBV11-2; TRBD2 matches 9 bases. Germline-derived CDR1 and CDR2 are SGHAT and FQNNGV. The V and J ends lost 5 bases and 4 bases, in that order; junction bases with no gene match: 9. There are 15 residues in the CDR3. The CDR3 DNA reads TGTGCCAGCAGCCCCTATCTAGCGGGGAGTTACGAGCAGTACTTC. Protein product: CASSPYLAGSYEQYF. Drawing the rest from reference TRBV11-2 and TRBJ2-7, the complete variable domain is EAGVAQSPRYKIIEKRQSVAFWCNPISGHATLYWYQQILGQGPKLLIQFQNNGVVDDSQLPKDRFSAERLKGVDSTLKIQPAKLEDSAVYLCASSPYLAGSYEQYFGPGTRLTVT.

The J gene is TRBJ1-2, the V gene TRBV10-3, with D perhaps TRBD1 (6 bases). V was shortened by 6 bases and J by 4 bases, with 12 bases between the two germline ends. The CDR3 has 13 amino acids. Germline V gene data show CDR1 as ENHRY and CDR2 as SYGVKD. CDR3 nucleotides: TGTGCCATCAGCCCGACAGGAACCTATGGCTACACCTTC. This codes for CAISPTGTYGYTF.

J is TRBJ2-1 and V is TRBV5-4; 10 nucleotides agree with TRBD2. This CDR3 is 16 amino acids long. CDR1 is SGHNT, CDR2 YYREEE, per germline (reference sequence). V shed 1 base, J shed 5 bases, and the junction held 6 bases outside the gene matches. The CDR3 sequence is CASSLFQAGGNNEQFF. The CDR3, as DNA: TGTGCCAGCAGCTTGTTTCAAGCGGGGGGGAACAATGAGCAGTTCTTC.

The CDR3 loop reads CASSREGANEKLFF. The CDR3 coding sequence is TGTGCCAGCAGCCGGGAGGGGGCTAATGAAAAACTGTTTTTT. The rearrangement uses TRBV14 and TRBJ1-4, with D possibly matching TRBD1 (6 bases). Per the germline V gene, CDR1 is SGHDN and CDR2 is FVKESK. This CDR3 is 14 amino acids long. Trimming removed 4 bases at V and 3 bases at J, with 9 bases between.